The 15 T cell receptor beta chains presented below share a single source sample, sequenced in a study of Ad26.COV2.S vaccination and SARS-CoV-2 variants. The treatment was: some 19 received Ad26.COV2.S at low or high dose, single or two shots; about five received placebo; per-sample allocation not given. Following the first vaccine or placebo injection, samples were taken on day 63. The table came from immunoSEQ multiplex PCR; TCRdb's copy has only in-frame clones and leaves some out. Among hundreds of thousands of clones, about 90% were seen once, and the ten largest hold over 1.3%. The source was peripheral blood, collected in a trial of Ad26.COV2.S vaccine versus placebo. The receptors here all came from a person aged 18 to 59 who received the Ad26.COV2.S COVID-19 vaccine or a placebo.

The chain is built from TRBV5-1 and TRBJ1-4, with 9 bases matching TRBD1. The J segment lost 0 bases and the V segment lost 3 bases, leaving 6 bases of the junction unmatched. The CDR3 is made up of 17 amino acids. Germline CDR1 is SGHRS and CDR2 is YFSETQ. CDR3 residues: CASSYRDRDATNEKLFF. Here the CDR3 DNA reads TGCGCCAGCAGCTACCGGGACAGGGATGCAACTAATGAAAAACTGTTTTTT. Full variable domain (rest looked up from reference TRBV5-1 and TRBJ1-4): KAGVTQTPRYLIKTRGQQVTLSCSPISGHRSVSWYQQTPGQGLQFLFEYFSETQRNKGNFPGRFSGRQFSNSRSEMNVSTLELGDSALYLCASSYRDRDATNEKLFFGSGTQLSVL.

This sequence joins TRBV7-8 and TRBJ1-2; TRBD1 might be the D (5 bases). There are 14 residues in the CDR3. V was shortened by 5 bases and J by 1 base, with 11 bases between the two germline ends. CDR1 and CDR2 (germline): SGHVS, FQNEAQ. The CDR3 loop reads CASSVMGVNYGYTF. The CDR3 region has the DNA TGTGCCAGCAGCGTAATGGGGGTTAACTATGGCTACACCTTC.

The CDR3 spells CASSLTGQVNTEAFF. CDR3 DNA: TGTGCCAGCAGCTTAACGGGACAGGTGAACACTGAAGCTTTCTTT. This chain links TRBV5-4 with TRBJ1-1, with 8 bases that match TRBD1. Germline CDR1 SGHNT, CDR2 YYREEE (reference sequence). The V and J ends lost 2 bases and 0 bases, in that order; junction bases with no gene match: 3. The CDR3 has 15 residues.

The chain uses TRBV7-8 and TRBJ1-2; possibly TRBD1 for D (6 bases). V dropped 2 bases and J dropped 5 bases, with 15 bases sitting between them. CDR1 and CDR2 from the germline V gene are SGHVS and FQNEAQ. CDR3 length equals 15 residues. CDR3 protein: CASSLRETGTYGYTF. As DNA, the CDR3 is TGTGCCAGCAGCTTACGTGAAACAGGGACATATGGCTACACCTTC.

This chain uses TRBV7-9 with TRBJ2-1, with TRBD2 identical over 8 bases. Germline V gene data show CDR1 as SEHNR and CDR2 as FQNEAQ (reference sequence). J gave up 6 bases and V 6 bases, and 10 bases lay outside the gene matches. CDR3 length equals 15 residues. The CDR3, as DNA: TGTGCCAGCAGACCCCCGGGACTAGTGGGCAATGAGCAGTTCTTC. It codes for CASRPPGLVGNEQFF.

J is TRBJ2-2 and V is TRBV2, with a tentative D call TRBD1 (6 bases). V gave up 8 bases and J gave up 2 bases, with 9 bases separating them. Germline CDR1 SNHLY, CDR2 FYNNEI. This CDR3 spans 13 amino acids. As DNA, the CDR3 is TGTGCCAGCTTGGGACAAAACACCGGGGAGCTGTTTTTT. Translation gives CASLGQNTGELFF.

V usage is TRBV3-1 (or the pseudogene TRBV3-2) and J usage is TRBJ2-2, with a tentative D call TRBD1 (5 bases). This CDR3 contains 14 residues. Germline assignment: CDR1 LGHDT and CDR2 YNNKEL (reference sequence). V gave up 6 bases and J gave up 3 bases, with 11 bases separating them. DNA for the CDR3: TGTGCCAGCAGTCCAACAGGAGACACCGGGGAGCTGTTTTTT. Amino acid sequence: CASSPTGDTGELFF.

In this sample, this clone turned up once. CDR3 amino acids: CASARLGSGNTIYF. The CDR3 nucleotides read TGTGCCAGCGCCCGGCTGGGCTCTGGAAACACCATATATTTT. This chain joins TRBV7-2 and TRBJ1-3; D is unclear. The CDR3 totals 14 residues. The V end lost 8 bases, the J end lost 0 bases, and 11 bases lay between the germline ends. The V gene's germline CDR1 is SGHTA and CDR2 FQGNSA.

This clone appeared a few times. V is TRBV12-3 or TRBV12-4 and J is TRBJ2-1; 7 positions match TRBD1. This CDR3 has 13 residues. The J segment lost 11 bases and the V segment lost 2 bases, leaving 6 bases of the junction unmatched. The CDR3 is CASSLSQGVKQFF. CDR3 sequence (DNA): TGTGCCAGCAGTTTAAGCCAGGGGGTAAAGCAGTTCTTC.

This clone was seen a single time. The chain joins TRBV27 to TRBJ2-5, with 10 bases identical to TRBD2. The junction had 11 bases not matched to a gene; V was cut back by 5 bases and J by 2 bases. The CDR3 runs to 17 residues. Germline V CDR1 and CDR2: MNHEY, SMNVEV (reference sequence). The chain's CDR3 is CASSPQPGLALQETQYF. The CDR3 DNA sequence: TGTGCCAGCAGTCCTCAACCGGGACTAGCGTTACAAGAGACCCAGTACTTC.

On this clone itself: Other DNA sequences in the sample encode the same CDR3. Here the CDR3 DNA reads TGTGCCAGCAGGACGGCGAACACCGGGGAGCTGTTTTTT. Translated: CASRTANTGELFF. The chain uses TRBV6-5 and TRBJ2-2; D is unclear. The length of the CDR3 is 13 residues. Germline CDR1 MNHEY, CDR2 SVGAGI. Trimming took off 6 bases at V and 0 bases at J, with 5 bases between the two ends.

This chain links TRBV18 with TRBJ1-1; D is uncertain. Looked up from germline, CDR1 is KGHSH and CDR2 is LQKENI. The CDR3 length is 15 residues. V was shortened by 3 bases and J by 1 base, with 12 bases between the two germline ends. CDR3 residues: CASSPFQSANTEAFF. CDR3 coding DNA: TGTGCCAGCTCACCTTTCCAAAGCGCGAACACTGAAGCTTTCTTT.

The rearrangement uses TRBV7-2 and TRBJ2-1, with 7 bases lining up with TRBD2. Germline trimming cut 0 bases from V and 6 bases from J; bases unmatched to any gene: 8. Per the germline V gene, CDR1 is SGHTA and CDR2 is FQGNSA. CDR3 size: 16 residues. DNA of the CDR3: TGTGCCAGCAGCTTAGCTGGGCTAGCGGCGTCCAATGAGCAGTTCTTC. This translates into CASSLAGLAASNEQFF.

The chain carries TRBV9 and TRBJ2-3, with 10 bases matching TRBD2. Losses at the gene ends were 4 bases for V and 14 bases for J; bases not matched to a gene: 7. The CDR3 spans 12 residues. From germline, CDR1 is SGDLS and CDR2 YYNGEE. The CDR3, as DNA: TGTGCCAGCAGCCAAGAGCGGGGGGGCCGGTATTTT. Amino acid sequence: CASSQERGGRYF.

The chain employs TRBV9 and TRBJ1-6; D remains unclear. Deletions cut 10 bases from V and 6 bases from J, with 5 bases between. Germline CDR1 is SGDLS and CDR2 is YYNGEE. This CDR3 has 10 amino acids. CDR3 DNA sequence: TGTGCCGGAATTAATTCACCCCTCCACTTT. It specifies CAGINSPLHF.